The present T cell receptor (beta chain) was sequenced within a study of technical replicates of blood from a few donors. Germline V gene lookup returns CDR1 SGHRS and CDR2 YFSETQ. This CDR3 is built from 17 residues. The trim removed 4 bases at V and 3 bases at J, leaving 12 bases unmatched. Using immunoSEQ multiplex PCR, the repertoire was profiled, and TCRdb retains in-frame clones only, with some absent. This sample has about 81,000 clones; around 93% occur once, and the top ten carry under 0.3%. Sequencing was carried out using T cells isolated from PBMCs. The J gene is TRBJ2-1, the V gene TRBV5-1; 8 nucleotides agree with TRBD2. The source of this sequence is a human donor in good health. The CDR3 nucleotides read TGCGCCAGCAGCCTCACCTTAGCGGGGAGTTTCTACAATGAGCAGTTCTTC. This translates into CASSLTLAGSFYNEQFF.